The 17 T cell receptor beta chains below were found in one sample sequenced in a study of blood T cell repertoires in COVID-19. Generated by immunoSEQ multiplex PCR, the TCRdb table keeps only in-frame clones and is missing some. The data contain fewer than 350,000 clones, approximately 91% of them singletons. Material for sequencing was PBMCs or T cells enriched from blood (not recorded which). The receptors here all came from a man between 60 and 75 years old who had recovered from COVID-19.

The chain recombines TRBV7-9 with TRBJ1-3, with D maybe TRBD1 (5 bases). The V gene's germline CDR1 is SEHNR and CDR2 FQNEAQ (reference sequence). V lost 4 bases and J lost 0, with 10 bases in between. The CDR3 sequence is 15 residues long. The CDR3 nucleotides are TGTGCCAGCAGCTCCGACAGTACCTCTGGAAACACCATATATTTT. Translation: CASSSDSTSGNTIYF.

CDR3 residues: CASSQQGFDEQYF. Written as DNA, the CDR3 is TGTGCCAGCAGTCAACAGGGTTTCGACGAGCAGTACTTC. The J gene is TRBJ2-7, the V gene TRBV12-3 or TRBV12-4; TRBD1 might be the D (6 bases). The CDR3 runs 13 residues. V was shortened by 5 bases and J by 5 bases, with 13 bases between the two germline ends.

The chain uses TRBV29-1 and TRBJ2-1; D is unresolved. The germline gives CDR1 SQVTM, CDR2 ANQGSEA. This CDR3 is built from 11 residues. The germline V and J ends were trimmed by 4 bases and 6 bases, with 7 bases remaining between them. CDR3 nucleotide sequence: TGCAGCGTTGGTTGGAGCAATGAGCAGTTCTTC. Its protein is CSVGWSNEQFF.

This chain connects TRBV18 to TRBJ2-1, with D maybe TRBD2 (5 bases). This CDR3 has 12 residues. In germline, CDR1 is KGHSH, CDR2 LQKENI. V lost 1 base and J 8 bases, leaving 6 bases between the germline ends. CDR3 protein: CASSPRRDEQFF. The DNA for the CDR3 is TGTGCCAGCTCACCACGGCGGGATGAGCAGTTCTTC.

The chain combines TRBV5-1 with TRBJ2-7; 13 bases agree with TRBD2. This CDR3 is built from 18 residues. CDR1 and CDR2 (germline): SGHRS, YFSETQ. Trimming at V came to 0 bases and at J to 1 base, leaving 7 bases not matched to a gene. The CDR3 sequence: CASSLAVGLAGPSYEQYF. The CDR3 DNA follows: TGCGCCAGCAGCTTGGCCGTGGGACTAGCGGGACCTTCCTACGAGCAGTACTTC.

This clone was observed a few times. The chain recombines TRBV24-1 with TRBJ2-7; D gene unclear. The CDR3 spans 14 residues. Germline CDR1 reads KGHDR; CDR2 reads SFDVKD. V shed 4 bases and J shed 6 bases, with 15 bases lying between them. The CDR3 region has the DNA TGTGCCACCAGTGACGACCGCGGCGGAGCCGAGCAGTACTTC. Its translation: CATSDDRGGAEQYF.

The V and J genes are TRBV7-6 and TRBJ2-7; D perhaps matches TRBD1 (6 bases). The V and J ends lost 5 bases and 6 bases respectively, with 11 bases between them. In germline, CDR1 is SGHVS, CDR2 FNYEAQ. This CDR3 has 12 amino acids. CDR3 protein: CASSPTGLEQYF. The CDR3 nucleotides read TGTGCCAGCAGCCCTACAGGGCTCGAGCAGTACTTC.

The J gene is TRBJ2-3, the V gene TRBV6-4; 10 nucleotides align to TRBD2. The CDR3 is 16 residues long. Germline CDR1 reads MRHNA; CDR2 reads SNTAGT. The V segment lost 2 bases and the J segment 6 bases; nucleotides outside the gene matches: 8. This CDR3 is CASSDRTSGELDTQYF. The CDR3 region has the DNA TGTGCCAGCAGTGACAGGACTAGCGGAGAACTTGATACGCAGTATTTT.

The genes are TRBV7-2 and TRBJ1-2; unclear D gene. Trimming left V 5 bases short and J 2 bases short, with 12 bases between. This CDR3 comprises 14 residues. The germline V gene has CDR1 SGHTA and CDR2 FQGNSA. The DNA for the CDR3 is TGTGCCAGCAGCCCCGGTCAACTAAACTATGGCTACACCTTC. It translates to CASSPGQLNYGYTF.

The chain recombines TRBV29-1 with TRBJ2-2; TRBD2 aligns across 8 bases. The CDR3 spans 15 residues. With V trimmed by 3 bases and J by 7 bases, 10 bases remained unmatched. The V gene's germline CDR1 is SQVTM and CDR2 ANQGSEA. The CDR3 DNA reads as TGCAGCGTTGAGCTCGGAGCCGGGGGGGACGGGGAGCTGTTTTTT. This translates into CSVELGAGGDGELFF.

The chain carries TRBV10-3 and TRBJ1-2, with TRBD1 identical over 7 bases. There are 13 residues in the CDR3. The V gene's germline CDR1 is ENHRY and CDR2 SYGVKD. V lost 2 bases and J lost 7; bases outside the gene matches: 4. The CDR3 is CAISEAQGSGYTF. CDR3 in DNA: TGTGCCATCAGTGAGGCACAGGGGTCTGGCTACACCTTC.

The chain combines TRBV9 with TRBJ2-7; 8 bases map to TRBD1. CDR1 and CDR2 from the germline V gene are SGDLS and YYNGEE. V shed 5 bases and J 4 bases; nucleotides not matched to a gene: 11. The CDR3 runs to 15 residues. DNA of the CDR3: TGTGCCAGCAGTTCAACCGGGACAGGATTTTACGAGCAGTACTTC. Translated, it gives CASSSTGTGFYEQYF.

The J gene is TRBJ2-5, the V gene TRBV4-1, with 11 bases fitting TRBD1. Germline values: CDR1 MGHRA, CDR2 YSYEKL. Unmatched junction bases numbered 6, after V lost 7 bases and J lost 5 bases. This CDR3 has 14 residues. In nucleotides, the CDR3 is TGCGCCAGCACTAGGACAGGGGGCCGGGAGACCCAGTACTTC. It yields the protein CASTRTGGRETQYF.

This chain links TRBV6-5 with TRBJ1-2, with 9 bases fitting TRBD1. The CDR3 has 13 residues. The germline CDR1 and CDR2 sequences are MNHEY and SVGAGI. V lost 6 bases and J lost 5; bases outside the gene matches: 4. The CDR3 reads CASRTGTGYGYTF. The CDR3 DNA reads as TGTGCCAGCAGAACCGGGACAGGGTATGGCTACACCTTC.

This sequence joins TRBV5-8 and TRBJ1-5, with D unresolved. CDR1 is SGHTS, CDR2 YDEGEE, per germline. V was trimmed by 2 bases and J by 0 bases, leaving 12 bases between them. The CDR3 has 16 amino acids. The CDR3 here is CASSFLRFYSNQPQHF. For the CDR3, the DNA is TGTGCCAGCAGCTTTTTACGGTTCTATAGCAATCAGCCCCAGCATTTT.

The chain links TRBV2 to TRBJ2-7, with 9 bases aligning to TRBD2. V gave up 4 bases and J gave up 3 bases; unmatched junction bases: 4. The CDR3 has 14 residues. CDR1 is SNHLY, CDR2 FYNNEI, per germline. The CDR3 spells CASSGGLAYYEQYF. DNA for the CDR3: TGTGCCAGCAGTGGGGGACTAGCCTACTACGAGCAGTACTTC. Using reference TRBV2 and TRBJ2-7 for the parts outside the CDR3, the full variable domain is EPEVTQTPSHQVTQMGQEVILRCVPISNHLYFYWYRQILGQKVEFLVSFYNNEISEKSEIFDDQFSVERPDGSNFTLKIRSTKLEDSAMYFCASSGGLAYYEQYFGPGTRLTVT.

As to this clone: In the same sample, other DNA sequences code for this CDR3. The rearrangement joins TRBV5-1 to TRBJ2-5; D is uncertain. Trimming pared 0 bases from V and 1 base from J, leaving 7 bases between. The CDR3 spans 14 residues. Germline loops: CDR1 SGHRS, CDR2 YFSETQ. The CDR3 protein is CASSLALSQETQYF. The DNA for the CDR3 is TGCGCCAGCAGCTTGGCCTTGAGCCAAGAGACCCAGTACTTC.